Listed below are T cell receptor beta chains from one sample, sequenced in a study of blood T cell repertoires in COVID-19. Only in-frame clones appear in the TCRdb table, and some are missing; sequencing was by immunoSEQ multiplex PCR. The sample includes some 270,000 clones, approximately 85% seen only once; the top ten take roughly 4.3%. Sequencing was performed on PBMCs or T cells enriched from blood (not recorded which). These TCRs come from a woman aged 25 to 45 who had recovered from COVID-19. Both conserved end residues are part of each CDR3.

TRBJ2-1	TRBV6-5	CASSYSGNEQFF
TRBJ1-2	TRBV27	CASRKGQGANYGYTF
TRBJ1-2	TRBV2	CASSFGRGQAHYGYTF
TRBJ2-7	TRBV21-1	CASSKAPTSGSPEQYF
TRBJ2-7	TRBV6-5	CASLTGTAIYEQYF
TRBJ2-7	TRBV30	CAWEGGSGYEQYF
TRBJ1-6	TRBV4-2	CASSHLSGQNNSPLHF
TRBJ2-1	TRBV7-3	CASSLTPPRQGSTSFF
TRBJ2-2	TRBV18	CASSQGIRREAATGELFF
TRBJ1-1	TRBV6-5	CATLRGQFSGEAFF
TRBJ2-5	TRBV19	CASSARTGGGETQYF
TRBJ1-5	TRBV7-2	CASSLFPSNQPQHF
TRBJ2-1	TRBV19	CASRNNQPTSGGANEQFF